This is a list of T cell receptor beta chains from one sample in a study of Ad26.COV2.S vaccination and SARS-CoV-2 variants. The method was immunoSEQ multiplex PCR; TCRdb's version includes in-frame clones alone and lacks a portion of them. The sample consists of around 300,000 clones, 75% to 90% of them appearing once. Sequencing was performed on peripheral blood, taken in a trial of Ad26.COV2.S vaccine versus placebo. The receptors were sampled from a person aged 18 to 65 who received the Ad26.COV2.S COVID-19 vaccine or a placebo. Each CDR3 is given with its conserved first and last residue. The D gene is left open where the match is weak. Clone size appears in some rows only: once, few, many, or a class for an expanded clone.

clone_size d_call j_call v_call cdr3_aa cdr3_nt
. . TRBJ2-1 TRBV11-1 CASSLEEALEQFF TGTGCCAGCAGCTTAGAGGAAGCTCTTGAGCAGTTCTTC
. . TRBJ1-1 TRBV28 CASNVPATAEAFF TGTGCCAGCAATGTCCCCGCCACGGCTGAAGCTTTCTTT
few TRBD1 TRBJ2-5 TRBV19 CASNEGAQETQYF TGTGCCAGTAATGAGGGGGCTCAAGAGACCCAGTACTTC
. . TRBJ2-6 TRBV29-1 CSVSEASGANVLTF TGCAGCGTCTCGGAAGCTTCTGGGGCCAACGTCCTGACTTTC
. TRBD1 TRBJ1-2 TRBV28 CASSLGQELHYGYTF TGTGCCAGCAGTCTCGGACAGGAGCTCCATTATGGCTACACCTTC
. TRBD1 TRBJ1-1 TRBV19 CASSIPPPARGGTEAFF TGTGCCAGTAGTATCCCGCCTCCGGCCAGGGGGGGCACTGAAGCTTTCTTT
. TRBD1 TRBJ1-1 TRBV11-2 CASSLKPTGGGTEAFF TGTGCCAGCAGCTTAAAGCCAACAGGGGGCGGCACTGAAGCTTTCTTT
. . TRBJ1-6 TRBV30 CAGGISPLHF TGTGCGGGGGGTATTTCACCCCTCCACTTT
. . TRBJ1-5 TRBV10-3 CAISESLEWKPQHF TGTGCCATCAGTGAGTCGTTGGAGTGGAAGCCCCAGCATTTT
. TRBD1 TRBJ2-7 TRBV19 CASSRGRDRDYEQYF TGTGCCAGTAGTCGCGGCCGGGACAGGGACTACGAGCAGTACTTC
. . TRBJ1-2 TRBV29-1 CSAGGGNGYTF TGCAGCGCCGGAGGAGGGAATGGCTACACCTTC
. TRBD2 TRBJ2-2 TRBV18 CASSPPGRLNTGELFF TGTGCCAGCTCACCCCCCGGGAGGCTCAACACCGGGGAGCTGTTTTTT
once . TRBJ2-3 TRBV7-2 CASKSRSDNTQYF TGTGCCAGCAAGAGCCGGTCGGACAATACGCAGTATTTT
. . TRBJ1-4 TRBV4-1 CASSQDWGAREKLFF TGCGCCAGCAGCCAAGATTGGGGGGCTAGGGAAAAACTGTTTTTT
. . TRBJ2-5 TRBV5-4 CASSSKVGVKTQYF TGTGCCAGCAGCTCAAAGGTCGGGGTAAAGACCCAGTACTTC
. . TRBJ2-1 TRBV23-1 CASSQYDGGQGNNEQFF TGCGCCAGCAGTCAATACGACGGGGGCCAAGGGAACAATGAGCAGTTCTTC
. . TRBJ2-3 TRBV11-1 CASSTTGRGGTDTQYF TGTGCCAGCAGCACCACGGGCAGGGGCGGCACAGATACGCAGTATTTT
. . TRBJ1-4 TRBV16 CASSQLQGTEKLFF TGTGCCAGCAGCCAATTGCAGGGAACTGAAAAACTGTTTTTT
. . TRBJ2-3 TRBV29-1 CSVERKDSTDTQYF TGCAGCGTTGAACGGAAAGACAGCACAGATACGCAGTATTTT
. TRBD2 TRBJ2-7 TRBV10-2 CASGLAGGPEQYF TGCGCCAGCGGACTAGCGGGGGGGCCTGAGCAGTACTTC
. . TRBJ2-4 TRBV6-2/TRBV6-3 CASSTFRTRNIQYF TGTGCCAGCAGTACCTTCCGTACCCGGAACATTCAGTACTTC
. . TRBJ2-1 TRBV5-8 CASSSRFGNEQFF TGTGCCAGCAGCTCCCGGTTCGGGAACGAGCAGTTCTTC
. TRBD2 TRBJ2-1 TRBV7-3 CASSSLTSGAYNEQFF TGTGCCAGCAGTTCCCTTACTAGCGGGGCCTACAATGAGCAGTTCTTC
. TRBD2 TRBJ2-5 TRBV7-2 CASSLSSGDKETQYF TGTGCCAGCAGCTTATCTAGCGGGGACAAAGAGACCCAGTACTTC
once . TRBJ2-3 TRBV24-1 CATSRGSSTDTQYF TGTGCCACCAGTCGCGGATCTAGCACAGATACGCAGTATTTT
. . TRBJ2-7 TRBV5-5 CASSPDTTGPSSYEQYF TGTGCCAGCAGCCCCGATACCACAGGGCCGAGCTCCTACGAGCAGTACTTC
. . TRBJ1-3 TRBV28 CASSLYTPLDSGNTIYF TGTGCCAGCAGTTTATATACCCCCCTCGACTCTGGAAACACCATATATTTT
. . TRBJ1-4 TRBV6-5 CASSYSAGANEKLFF TGTGCCAGCAGTTACTCGGCAGGGGCTAATGAAAAACTGTTTTTT
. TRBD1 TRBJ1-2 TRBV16 CASSPGQGQANYGYTF TGTGCCAGCAGCCCCGGACAGGGTCAAGCTAACTATGGCTACACCTTC
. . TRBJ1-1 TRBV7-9 CASSLEGDTEAFF TGTGCCAGCAGCTTAGAGGGGGACACTGAAGCTTTCTTT
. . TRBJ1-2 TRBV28 CASSSPGTANYGYTF TGTGCCAGCAGTTCCCCCGGGACTGCTAACTATGGCTACACCTTC
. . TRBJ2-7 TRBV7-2 CASSTPTAAPYEQYF TGTGCCAGCAGCACACCGACAGCGGCACCCTACGAGCAGTACTTC
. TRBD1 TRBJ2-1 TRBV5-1 CASRGDSINEQFF TGCGCCAGCAGGGGGGACAGTATCAATGAGCAGTTCTTC
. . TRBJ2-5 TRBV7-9 CASSLGTGQETQYF TGTGCCAGCAGCTTAGGGACGGGCCAAGAGACCCAGTACTTC
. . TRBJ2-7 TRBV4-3 CASSQGATSYEQYF TGCGCCAGCAGCCAGGGAGCCACTTCCTACGAGCAGTACTTC
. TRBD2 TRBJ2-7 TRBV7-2 CASSLSSGSYEQYF TGTGCCAGCAGCTTATCTAGCGGGAGTTACGAGCAGTACTTC
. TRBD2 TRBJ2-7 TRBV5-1 CASSSGSGREPPEQYF TGCGCCAGCAGCTCGGGAAGCGGGAGAGAACCCCCCGAGCAGTACTTC
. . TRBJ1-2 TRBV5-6 CASSFRQGWSGYTF TGTGCCAGCAGCTTTCGGCAGGGATGGTCCGGCTACACCTTC
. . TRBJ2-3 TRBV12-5 CASGLAHRVNSPDTQYF TGTGCTAGTGGTTTGGCACACCGGGTGAACAGCCCAGATACGCAGTATTTT
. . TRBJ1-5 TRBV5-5 CASSLGSPSGNNQPQHF TGTGCCAGCAGCTTGGGGTCCCCCTCAGGGAACAATCAGCCCCAGCATTTT
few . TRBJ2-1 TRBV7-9 CASSLGTLNNEQFF TGTGCCAGCAGCTTAGGGACCCTTAACAATGAGCAGTTCTTC
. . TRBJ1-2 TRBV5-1 CASNAGYSYGYTF TGCGCCAGCAATGCAGGCTACTCCTATGGCTACACCTTC
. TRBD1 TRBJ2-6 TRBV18 CASSPPRTGEPWSGANVLTF TGTGCCAGCTCACCACCACGGACAGGGGAACCTTGGAGTGGGGCCAACGTCCTGACTTTC
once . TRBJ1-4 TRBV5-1 CASTSGTTNEKLFF TGCGCCAGTACGAGCGGGACAACGAATGAAAAACTGTTTTTT
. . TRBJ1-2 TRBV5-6 CASSPTGNYGYTF TGTGCCAGCAGCCCGACGGGGAACTATGGCTACACCTTC
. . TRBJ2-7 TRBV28 CASKGEGVYEQYF TGTGCCAGCAAAGGCGAGGGGGTCTACGAGCAGTACTTC
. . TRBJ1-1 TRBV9 CASSAPWALGATEAFF TGTGCCAGCAGCGCCCCTTGGGCCCTTGGAGCCACTGAAGCTTTCTTT
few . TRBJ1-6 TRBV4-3 CASSQEVEGSSYNSPLHF TGCGCCAGCAGCCAAGAAGTGGAGGGGAGCTCCTATAATTCACCCCTCCACTTT
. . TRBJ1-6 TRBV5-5 CASSLGQFNSPLHF TGTGCCAGCAGCTTGGGACAGTTTAATTCACCCCTCCACTTT